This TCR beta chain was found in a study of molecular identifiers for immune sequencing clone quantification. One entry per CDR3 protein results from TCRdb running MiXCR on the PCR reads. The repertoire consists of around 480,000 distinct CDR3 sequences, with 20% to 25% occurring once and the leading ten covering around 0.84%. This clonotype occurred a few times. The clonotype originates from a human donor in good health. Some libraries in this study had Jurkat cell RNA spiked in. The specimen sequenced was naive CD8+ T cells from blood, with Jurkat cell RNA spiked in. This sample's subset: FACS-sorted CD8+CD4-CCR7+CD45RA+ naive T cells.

The CDR3 sequence: CASSDPRQVYNEQFF. The CDR3 DNA reads TGTGCCAGCAGTGACCCTCGACAAGTATACAATGAGCAGTTCTTC. The rearrangement uses TRBV12-3 or TRBV12-4 and TRBJ2-1; no reliable D call. V was cut by 5 bases and J by 4 bases, with 15 bases left in between. CDR3 length: 15 amino acids.